One sample yielded the 14 T cell receptor beta chains listed below, sequenced in a study of CD8 T cells in ankylosing spondylitis. TCRdb independently ran MiXCR on the 5' RACE reads; one entry per CDR3 protein. The table includes around 130,000 distinct CDR3 sequences, 7% to 10% detected once. Sequenced input: blood, either unsorted or a sorted T cell fraction (not recorded which). These receptors all stem from a male donor with ankylosing spondylitis or in good health (not recorded which).

This chain connects TRBV29-1 to TRBJ2-1; D might be TRBD1 or TRBD2, each matching 5 bases. The CDR3 has 11 amino acids. V was trimmed by 7 bases and J by 14 bases, leaving 18 bases between them. The germline V gene encodes CDR1 SQVTM and CDR2 ANQGSEA. CDR3 sequence: CSGGLGEIEFF. CDR3 in DNA: TGCAGCGGGGGGTTGGGGGAAATCGAGTTCTTC.

The table lists this clonotype with many counts. The gene calls are TRBV29-1 and TRBJ2-3; D gene ambiguous. The germline CDR1 and CDR2 sequences are SQVTM and ANQGSEA. V was trimmed by 4 bases and J by 2 bases, leaving 19 bases between them. CDR3 size: 16 residues. The CDR3 region has the DNA TGCAGCGTTGTAGAGACGGAAACCCTTAACACAGATACGCAGTATTTT. Translation gives CSVVETETLNTDTQYF.

The sample holds many counts of this clonotype. V usage is TRBV29-1 and J usage is TRBJ2-6; D is unclear. Per the germline V gene, CDR1 is SQVTM and CDR2 is ANQGSEA. This CDR3 region has 13 residues. Trimming removed 5 bases from V and 1 base from J, with 6 bases in between. The CDR3 loop reads CSVILSGANVLTF. The CDR3 DNA reads TGCAGCGTTATCCTTTCTGGGGCCAACGTCCTGACTTTC. Full variable domain (remainder filled in from reference TRBV29-1 and TRBJ2-6): SAVISQKPSRDICQRGTSLTIQCQVDSQVTMMFWYRQQPGQSLTLIATANQGSEATYESGFVIDKFPISRPNLTFSTLTVSNMSPEDSSIYLCSVILSGANVLTFGAGSRLTVL.

In this sample, this clonotype turned up a few times. This sequence joins TRBV18 and TRBJ2-7; a weak D match, TRBD1 (8 bases). V shed 6 bases and J shed 4 bases, with 13 bases lying between them. The CDR3 runs 13 residues. The germline gives CDR1 KGHSH, CDR2 LQKENI. The CDR3 DNA sequence: TGTGCCAGCTCTCAACAGGGGGGGTACGAGCAGTACTTC. This encodes CASSQQGGYEQYF.

V gene TRBV7-6 combines with J gene TRBJ2-2; 9 nucleotides agree with TRBD2. The CDR3 loop spans 16 amino acids. J was trimmed by 8 bases and V by 1 base; bases with no gene match: 8. Germline CDR1 reads SGHVS; CDR2 reads FNYEAQ. The CDR3: CASSLVVAGASGELFF. CDR3 coding DNA: TGTGCCAGCAGCTTAGTGGTAGCGGGAGCGTCTGGGGAGCTGTTTTTT.

This clonotype came up many times. This sequence joins TRBV6-5 and TRBJ1-6; D may be TRBD1 (6 bases). CDR1 and CDR2 from the germline V gene are MNHEY and SVGAGI. Trimming removed 6 bases at V and 16 bases at J, with 16 bases between. The length of the CDR3 is 12 residues. This CDR3 is CASSQGSSPLHF. CDR3 DNA: TGTGCCAGCAGCCAGGGGAGTAGCCCGCTCCACTTT.

The chain employs TRBV7-2 and TRBJ1-4; no reliable D call. With 5 bases removed from V and 5 bases from J, the gap between germline ends came to 12 bases. The length of the CDR3 is 14 residues. The germline CDR1 and CDR2 sequences are SGHTA and FQGNSA. Here the CDR3 reads CASSQGSKNEKLFF. The CDR3 DNA reads TGTGCCAGCAGCCAAGGATCCAAGAATGAAAAACTGTTTTTT.

This clonotype appeared many times. The chain carries TRBV5-1 and TRBJ2-7; D is ambiguous. The CDR3 runs to 13 residues. V lost 5 bases, J lost 5 bases, and 14 bases lay in between. The germline gives CDR1 SGHRS, CDR2 YFSETQ. The CDR3 DNA is TGCGCCAGCAGTCCCCAAGGTGTCGACGAGCAGTACTTC. Translated, it gives CASSPQGVDEQYF. Together with reference TRBV5-1 and TRBJ2-7, the CDR3 gives the full variable domain: KAGVTQTPRYLIKTRGQQVTLSCSPISGHRSVSWYQQTPGQGLQFLFEYFSETQRNKGNFPGRFSGRQFSNSRSEMNVSTLELGDSALYLCASSPQGVDEQYFGPGTRLTVT.

This chain joins TRBV27 and TRBJ2-4; D may correspond to TRBD1 or TRBD2 (5 bases each). Germline CDR1 MNHEY, CDR2 SMNVEV (reference sequence). The CDR3 totals 13 residues. With 3 bases removed from V and 13 bases from J, the gap between germline ends came to 16 bases. In DNA, the CDR3 is TGTGCCAGCAGTTTTAGAAGGGACGACCCCCAGTACTTC. Amino acids: CASSFRRDDPQYF.

This clonotype was counted at least ten times. The chain recombines TRBV12-3 or TRBV12-4 with TRBJ1-5, with 9 positions matching TRBD1. The CDR3 consists of 16 residues. V was pared by 5 bases and J by 2 bases, with 7 bases of the junction left unmatched. CDR3 region: CASSPLDRGGNQPQHF. The CDR3 DNA reads as TGTGCCAGCAGTCCACTAGACAGGGGGGGCAATCAGCCCCAGCATTTT.

V is TRBV5-1 and J is TRBJ2-1; 8 nucleotides match TRBD1. Germline CDR1 is SGHRS and CDR2 is YFSETQ. Trimming took 4 bases from V and 8 from J; bases not matched to a gene: 8. The CDR3 is 14 amino acids. CDR3 sequence reads: CASSVQGAEYEQFF. DNA for the CDR3: TGCGCCAGCAGCGTGCAGGGGGCGGAGTATGAGCAGTTCTTC.

This clonotype was detected only a few times. This chain joins TRBV18 and TRBJ2-2, with D possibly TRBD2 on 5 matching bases. This CDR3 comprises 16 residues. The germline V and J ends were trimmed by 0 bases and 3 bases, with 11 bases remaining between them. CDR1 is KGHSH and CDR2 is LQKENI in the germline V gene. CDR3 in amino acids: CASSPPASKHTGELFF. CDR3 nucleotide sequence: TGTGCCAGCTCACCACCGGCTAGCAAACACACCGGGGAGCTGTTTTTT. Based on the CDR3 plus reference TRBV18 and TRBJ2-2, the full variable domain is NAGVMQNPRHLVRRRGQEARLRCSPMKGHSHVYWYRQLPEEGLKFMVYLQKENIIDESGMPKERFSAEFPKEGPSILRIQQVVRGDSAAYFCASSPPASKHTGELFFGEGSRLTVL.

This rearrangement joins TRBV29-1 to TRBJ1-2; unclear D gene. V dropped 3 bases and J dropped 8 bases, with 13 bases sitting between them. CDR3 length: 12 amino acids. Germline CDR1 and CDR2: SQVTM and ANQGSEA. The CDR3 here is CSVEEAGQGYTF. CDR3 bases: TGCAGCGTTGAGGAGGCAGGTCAGGGCTACACCTTC.

This clonotype was observed at least ten times. V is TRBV7-3 and J is TRBJ2-7; tentative D call: TRBD1 (6 bases). Germline V gives CDR1 SGHTA, CDR2 FQGTGA. V was trimmed by 3 bases and J by 4 bases, leaving 10 bases between them. The length of the CDR3 is 13 residues. The CDR3: CASSLTQGYEQYF. CDR3 bases: TGTGCCAGCAGCTTGACACAGGGTTACGAGCAGTACTTC.